These 26 T cell receptor beta chains were all obtained from the same sample, sequenced in a study of tissue T cells after allogeneic stem cell transplantation. Data came from immunoSEQ multiplex PCR; TCRdb stores just in-frame clones and leaves some out. This table holds roughly 670 clones, less than 55% found once. The time point here: mouse harvest day 14 after allogeneic transplant. Each mouse received 10^7 T-cell-depleted marrow cells plus 10^6 splenic CD5+ T cells by tail vein. Sequencing was done on a sample of liver tissue. These receptors were collected from a female BALB/c mouse given C57BL/6 T cells with graft-versus-host disease after an allogeneic hematopoietic cell transplant.

This clone was seen a handful of times. The gene names here belong to mouse. The CDR3 is cut off 1 residue early in the read; its end comes from the germline J gene. The gene calls are TRBV26 and TRBJ2-7, with 11 bases lining up with TRBD1. This CDR3 spans 15 amino acids. Germline V gene sequence: CDR1 KGHPV, CDR2 FQNQEV (reference sequence). The V gene end was trimmed by 2 bases and the J gene end by 2 bases; junction bases not matched to a gene: 2. CDR3 DNA, as far as it was read: TGTGCCAGCAGTCTGACGGGACAGGGGGCCTATGAACAGTAC. Translated: CASSLTGQGAYEQY. The whole CDR3 protein reads CASSLTGQGAYEQYF.

As to this clone: All gene names here are mouse names. With the read ending 1 residue before the CDR3 end, the germline J gene is used to fill in that end. The rearrangement links TRBV16 to TRBJ2-7; 7 bases fit TRBD2. Germline V gene sequence: CDR1 SGHSA, CDR2 FRNQAP. CDR3 size: 13 residues. The V gene end was trimmed by 3 bases and the J gene end by 6 bases; junction bases not matched to a gene: 5. The CDR3 here is CASSFLHWGEQYF. The CDR3 bases that were read are TGTGCAAGCAGCTTCCTCCACTGGGGTGAACAGTAC. The whole variable domain, remainder taken from reference TRBV16 and TRBJ2-7, is NAGVIQTPRHKVTGKGQEATLWCEPISGHSAVFWYRQTIVQGLEFLTYFRNQAPIDDSGMPKERFSAQMPNQSHSTLKIQSTQPQDSAVYLCASSFLHWGEQYFGPGTRLTVL.

Remarks on this clone: The genes and germline here are from mouse. The observed sequence ends 1 residue before the CDR3 terminus, with the missing tail filled in from the germline J gene. The chain joins TRBV4 to TRBJ2-7, with TRBD2 matching over 14 bases. Germline V gene sequence: CDR1 LGHDT, CDR2 YNNKQL (reference sequence). Trimming removed 4 bases from V and 6 bases from J; junction bases left unmatched: 2. CDR3 length equals 14 residues. The DNA read from the CDR3 is TGTGCCAGCAGCTGGGGACTGGGGGGGCTTGAACAGTAC. Translated: CASSWGLGGLEQY. The entire CDR3 protein is CASSWGLGGLEQYF.

Regarding this clone: The gene names here belong to mouse. The CDR3 end falls 1 residue outside the read, so it is completed with the germline J gene. This sequence joins TRBV4 and TRBJ2-1; 10 nucleotides agree with TRBD1. CDR3 length equals 15 residues. V shed 5 bases, J shed 5 bases, and the junction held 6 bases outside the gene matches. Germline assignment: CDR1 LGHDT and CDR2 YNNKQL (reference sequence). The CDR3 sequence: CASSGTGAQDAEQFF. Partial CDR3 DNA: TGTGCCAGCAGCGGGACAGGGGCGCAGGATGCTGAGCAGTTC.

This clone was detected only once. Gene names are the mouse ones. The read terminates 1 residue before the CDR3 end, so the remaining end is supplied by the germline J gene. V gene TRBV16 combines with J gene TRBJ2-5; 8 bases fit TRBD2. CDR1 is SGHSA and CDR2 is FRNQAP in the germline V gene. The CDR3 extends over 15 amino acids. V was pared by 5 bases and J by 1 base, with 5 bases of the junction left unmatched. The CDR3 bases that were read are TGTGCAAGCAGCCTCGACTGGGGAGACCAAGACACCCAGTAC. It codes for CASSLDWGDQDTQY. The complete CDR3 protein is CASSLDWGDQDTQYF.

Comments on this clone: The germline and genes are mouse ones. The CDR3 extends 1 residue past the end of the read, so its final part is completed from the germline J gene. The chain is built from TRBV26 and TRBJ2-3; 8 bases are shared with TRBD2. The trim removed 2 bases at V and 4 bases at J, leaving 2 bases unmatched. The CDR3 has 14 residues. Looked up from germline, CDR1 is KGHPV and CDR2 is FQNQEV (reference sequence). The CDR3 spells CASSLAGGPETLYF. The CDR3 bases that were read are TGTGCCAGCAGTCTGGCTGGGGGGCCAGAAACGCTGTAT. Variable domain in full (rest from reference TRBV26 and TRBJ2-3): NSKVIQTPRYLVKGQGQKAKMRCIPEKGHPVVFWYQQNKNNEFKFLINFQNQEVLQQIDMTEKRFSAECPSNSPCSLEIQSSEAGDSALYLCASSLAGGPETLYFGSGTRLTVL.

This clone was detected only a few times. Gene names and germline match the mouse. Sequencing ends 1 residue short of the CDR3 end; the germline J gene provides the rest. The rearrangement links TRBV12-2 to TRBJ2-5; D is unclear. The V end was cut by 0 bases, the J end by 0 bases, with 3 bases between. The CDR3 loop spans 13 amino acids. Germline V lookup: CDR1 SGHLS, CDR2 HYDKME. The CDR3 spells CASSLVNQDTQYF. The CDR3 bases that were read are TGTGCCAGCTCTCTCGTTAACCAAGACACCCAGTAC.

Comments on this clone: Germline and genes here are mouse. The sequence runs out 1 residue before the end of the CDR3; the remainder is reconstructed from the germline J gene. The rearrangement links TRBV19 to TRBJ1-4, with D unclear. Per germline, CDR1 FNHDT and CDR2 SITEND (reference sequence). V was clipped by 2 bases and J by 3 bases, with 8 bases between them. CDR3 size: 14 residues. The DNA read from the CDR3 is TGTGCCAGCAGTATTGCAGGTCCCAACGAAAGATTATTT. Its protein product is CASSIAGPNERLF. The entire CDR3 protein reads CASSIAGPNERLFF. The full variable domain, its missing parts supplied by reference TRBV19 and TRBJ1-4, is GGIITQTPKFLIGQEGQKLTLKCQQNFNHDTMYWYRQDSGKGLRLIYYSITENDLQKGDLSEGYDASREKKSSFSLTVTSAQKNEMAVFLCASSIAGPNERLFFGHGTKLSVL.

Concerning this clone: Gene names and germline refer to mouse. The CDR3 end is not reached by the read, which stops 1 residue before it; the germline J gene fills it in. J is TRBJ2-2 and V is TRBV12-1; weak D call: TRBD2 (7 bases). Germline CDR1 SGHSN, CDR2 HYEKVE. The V gene lost 0 bases and the J gene lost 4 bases, with 8 bases spanning the gap. The CDR3 length is 14 residues. CDR3 DNA (partial): TGTGCCAGCTCTCTCCTGGGGGCCACCGGGCAGCTCTAC. It translates to CASSLLGATGQLY. From start to end, the CDR3 is CASSLLGATGQLYF.

This clone was seen a few times. The gene names here belong to mouse. The observed sequence ends 1 residue before the CDR3 terminus, with the missing tail filled in from the germline J gene. J is TRBJ2-1 and V is TRBV12-2, with TRBD1 matching over 8 bases. Germline assignment: CDR1 SGHLS and CDR2 HYDKME. V shed 4 bases, J shed 7 bases, and the junction held 5 bases outside the gene matches. The CDR3 totals 13 residues. The CDR3 is CASSRRGRAEQFF. The DNA read from the CDR3 is TGTGCCAGCTCGCGCAGGGGGCGGGCTGAGCAGTTC. The variable domain in full, completed from reference TRBV12-2 and TRBJ2-1, reads NSGVVQSPRYIIKGKGERSILKCIPISGHLSVAWYQQTQGQELKFFIQHYDKMERDKGNLPSRFSVQQFDDYHSEMNMSALELEDSAVYFCASSRRGRAEQFFGPGTRLTVL.

This clone was picked up a small number of times. Mouse germline and gene names are used. The observed sequence ends 1 residue before the CDR3 terminus, with the missing tail filled in from the germline J gene. V gene TRBV5 combines with J gene TRBJ2-7; 11 positions match TRBD2. Germline CDR1 LGHNA, CDR2 YNLKQL (reference sequence). With V trimmed by 1 base and J by 3 bases, 2 bases remained unmatched. This CDR3 has 15 amino acids. The CDR3 region is CASSQGTGGLYEQYF. The CDR3 bases that were read are TGTGCCAGCAGCCAAGGGACTGGGGGGCTCTATGAACAGTAC.

Comment on this clone: Genes and germline are mouse. Coverage ceases 1 residue before the CDR3 finishes, and the germline J gene fills in the end. The J gene is TRBJ1-1, the V gene TRBV26; 9 bases align to TRBD1. V lost 4 bases to trimming and J lost 6 bases; unmatched junction nucleotides: 3. Germline CDR1 KGHPV, CDR2 FQNQEV (reference sequence). This CDR3 has 13 amino acids. CDR3 bases read: TGTGCCAGCAGTCAGGGACAGGGCCCAGAAGTCTTC. Translation: CASSQGQGPEVF. The whole CDR3 is CASSQGQGPEVFF.

This clone is classed as large (0.1 to 1%). Gene names and germline match the mouse. The read falls 1 residue short of the CDR3 end, and the missing part is taken from the germline J gene. This sequence joins TRBV29 and TRBJ1-5; possible D gene TRBD1, 6 bases. The CDR3 is 15 amino acids. Trimming removed 5 bases at V and 0 bases at J, with 11 bases between. Germline lookup yields CDR1 MSHET and CDR2 SYDVDS. CDR3 bases read: TGTGCTAGCAGTACCGGGACATATAACAACCAGGCTCCGCTT. Translated, it gives CASSTGTYNNQAPL. The full CDR3 is CASSTGTYNNQAPLF.

Comments on this clone: The germline and genes are mouse ones. Coverage ceases 1 residue before the CDR3 finishes, and the germline J gene fills in the end. The V call is TRBV26, the J call TRBJ2-1, with unresolved D. CDR3 length equals 14 residues. Germline CDR1 is KGHPV and CDR2 is FQNQEV (reference sequence). Trimming cost V 2 bases and J 0 bases, with 5 bases left between them. The DNA read from the CDR3 is TGTGCCAGCAGTCTGACAGTTAACTATGCTGAGCAGTTC. It is translated as CASSLTVNYAEQF. The CDR3 in its entirety is CASSLTVNYAEQFF. Variable domain in full (rest from reference TRBV26 and TRBJ2-1): NSKVIQTPRYLVKGQGQKAKMRCIPEKGHPVVFWYQQNKNNEFKFLINFQNQEVLQQIDMTEKRFSAECPSNSPCSLEIQSSEAGDSALYLCASSLTVNYAEQFFGPGTRLTVL.

As concerns this clone: Gene names refer to mouse genes. The read stops 1 residue short of the end of the CDR3; the missing end is completed from the germline J gene. The J gene is TRBJ1-2, the V gene TRBV19; D ambiguous. Trimming removed 4 bases from V and 0 bases from J, with 16 bases in between. Per the germline V gene, CDR1 is FNHDT and CDR2 is SITEND (reference sequence). The CDR3 has 16 amino acids. The CDR3 here is CASSSPPSNANSDYTF. The DNA read from the CDR3 is TGTGCCAGCAGTTCCCCCCCCAGTAATGCAAACTCCGACTACACC.

By share of the sample, this clone is large. All gene names here are mouse names. The read terminates 1 residue before the CDR3 end, so the remaining end is supplied by the germline J gene. The chain couples TRBV12-2 to TRBJ1-4; no clear D gene. Trimming cost V 0 bases and J 6 bases, with 1 base left between them. CDR1 and CDR2 (germline): SGHLS, HYDKME. The CDR3 loop spans 11 amino acids. CDR3 region: CASSLDERLFF. The CDR3 DNA, read in part, is TGTGCCAGCTCTCTCGACGAAAGATTATTT.

This clone came up a few times. Mouse names are used for the genes. The CDR3 end lies 1 residue beyond the end of the read and is filled in from the germline J gene. This sequence joins TRBV13-3 and TRBJ2-7; the match to TRBD2 covers 14 bases. Germline V CDR1 and CDR2: NNHDY, SYVADS. V shed 5 bases, J shed 5 bases, and the junction held 6 bases outside the gene matches. CDR3 size: 15 residues. Partial CDR3 DNA: TGTGCCAGCAGAGCCGGGACTGGGGGGGCGCATGAACAGTAC. Translating it yields CASRAGTGGAHEQY. The whole CDR3 is CASRAGTGGAHEQYF.

As concerns this clone: The genes and germline here are from mouse. From the germline J gene comes the end of the CDR3, since the read stops 1 residue before it. The V gene is TRBV15, the J gene TRBJ1-1; D is unresolved. The length of the CDR3 is 15 residues. Germline V lookup: CDR1 SGHND, CDR2 FRSKSL. Trimming took off 6 bases at V and 0 bases at J, with 14 bases between the two ends. The CDR3 loop reads CASSVPDTPNTEVFF. The sequenced part of the CDR3 DNA is TGTGCCAGCAGCGTGCCCGACACACCAAACACAGAAGTCTTC. Supplemented by reference TRBV15 and TRBJ1-1, the full variable domain reads DAGVTQTPRHEVAEKGQTIILKCEPVSGHNDLFWYRQTKIQGLELLSYFRSKSLMEDGGAFKDRFKAEMLNSSFSTLKIQPTEPKDSAVYLCASSVPDTPNTEVFFGKGTRLTVV.

Regarding this clone: Mouse gene names and germline throughout. Read data end 1 residue before the CDR3 end; the end is taken from the germline J gene. The genes are TRBV16 and TRBJ2-5, with D perhaps TRBD2 (6 bases). With 0 bases removed from V and 6 bases from J, the gap between germline ends came to 10 bases. Germline CDR1 SGHSA, CDR2 FRNQAP. This CDR3 comprises 14 residues. The CDR3 DNA, read in part, is TGTGCAAGCAGCTTAGATGGGGGAGGGGACACCCAGTAC. Translated: CASSLDGGGDTQY. The whole CDR3 region reads CASSLDGGGDTQYF.

This clone occurred once. Gene names and germline refer to mouse. The observed sequence ends 1 residue before the CDR3 terminus, with the missing tail filled in from the germline J gene. This sequence joins TRBV13-3 and TRBJ2-4; a weak D match, TRBD1 (5 bases). The CDR3 is made up of 11 amino acids. Trimming shortened V by 5 bases and J by 6 bases, and 7 bases separated the two germline ends. The V gene's germline CDR1 is NNHDY and CDR2 SYVADS. The CDR3 reads CASSYRNTLYF. CDR3 DNA (partial): TGTGCCAGCAGCTACAGGAACACCTTGTAC.

The count of this clone is one. Gene names and germline match the mouse. Read data end 1 residue before the CDR3 end; the end is taken from the germline J gene. The V call is TRBV23, the J call TRBJ2-5; TRBD2 is the table's D call, not checked against the DNA. There are 14 residues in the CDR3. Germline V gene lookup returns CDR1 KGHTA and CDR2 FQNQQP. CDR3 sequence: CSSSQEWGGDTQYF. The sequenced part of the CDR3 DNA is TGCTCCAGCAGTCAAGAGTGGGGGGGCGACACCCAGTAC.

This clone was observed a handful of times. Gene names and germline refer to mouse. The read ends 1 residue shy of where the CDR3 ends; the end is completed using the germline J gene. V is TRBV12-2 and J is TRBJ2-5; 10 bases are shared with TRBD2. J was trimmed by 6 bases and V by 0 bases; bases with no gene match: 5. The CDR3 is made up of 15 amino acids. The germline V gene encodes CDR1 SGHLS and CDR2 HYDKME. The CDR3 is CASSLGGLGEDTQYF. CDR3 bases read: TGTGCCAGCTCTCTCGGTGGACTGGGGGAGGACACCCAGTAC.

Relative to its sample, this clone is large. The gene names here belong to mouse. The read finishes 1 residue shy of the CDR3 end, and the germline J gene is used to complete it. The chain links TRBV26 to TRBJ2-7; 11 bases match TRBD1. This CDR3 is 14 amino acids long. The V and J ends lost 4 bases and 4 bases, in that order; junction bases with no gene match: 3. Germline CDR1 and CDR2: KGHPV and FQNQEV (reference sequence). The DNA read from the CDR3 is TGTGCCAGCAGTCCCGGGACAGGGGGATATGAACAGTAC. Its translation: CASSPGTGGYEQY. The full-length CDR3 reads as CASSPGTGGYEQYF.

With respect to this clone: Genes and germline come from the mouse. The observed sequence ends 1 residue before the CDR3 terminus, with the missing tail filled in from the germline J gene. This chain joins TRBV4 and TRBJ2-7, with a weak D call TRBD1 (5 bases). CDR1 is LGHDT, CDR2 YNNKQL, per germline (reference sequence). The V and J ends lost 3 bases and 4 bases respectively, with 7 bases between them. This CDR3 has 12 amino acids. The CDR3: CASSYRDYEQYF. CDR3 DNA, as far as it was read: TGTGCCAGCAGCTACAGGGATTATGAACAGTAC.

A word on this clone: Gene names follow the mouse nomenclature. The read ends 1 residue early relative to the CDR3; the germline J gene fills the gap. This sequence joins TRBV26 and TRBJ1-3; the D is unclear. Germline loops: CDR1 KGHPV, CDR2 FQNQEV (reference sequence). The CDR3 totals 14 residues. Trimming stripped 4 bases from V and 0 bases from J, with 7 bases between. The DNA read from the CDR3 is TGTGCCAGCAGTCACGGGAATTCTGGAAATACGCTCTAT. Amino acids: CASSHGNSGNTLY. The whole CDR3 sequence is CASSHGNSGNTLYF. Full variable domain (remainder filled in from reference TRBV26 and TRBJ1-3): NSKVIQTPRYLVKGQGQKAKMRCIPEKGHPVVFWYQQNKNNEFKFLINFQNQEVLQQIDMTEKRFSAECPSNSPCSLEIQSSEAGDSALYLCASSHGNSGNTLYFGEGSRLIVV.

Only one count was recorded for this clone. Gene names and germline match the mouse. Coverage ceases 1 residue before the CDR3 finishes, and the germline J gene fills in the end. The chain has TRBV1 and TRBJ2-5; D remains ambiguous. The germline CDR1 and CDR2 sequences are NSQYPW and LRSPGD (reference sequence). The CDR3 consists of 11 residues. V was clipped by 4 bases and J by 2 bases, with 1 base between them. Partial CDR3 DNA: TGCACCTGCAGTGGCCAAGACACCCAGTAC. Residues: CTCSGQDTQY. The CDR3 reads in full as CTCSGQDTQYF.